This T cell receptor (beta chain) is drawn from a study of shared clonotypes between healthy human individuals. Study context: The people who gave samples were a couple of women and a few men aged 18 to 49.

The CDR3 is 14 amino acids. From germline, CDR1 is SNHLY and CDR2 FYNNEI. V lost 3 bases and J lost 3, with 9 bases in between. At a deep level, the assay was run. Every immunoSEQ plate was one replicate of a subset's evenly spread DNA. Sequencing on ten immunoSEQ deep assay plates was performed for unsorted PBMC DNA. Profiling relied on immunoSEQ multiplex PCR, and the TCRdb table lists in-frame clones only, not all of them. This table holds about 450,000 clones, 79% found once. The genes are TRBV2 and TRBJ2-1; D is ambiguous. This TCR came from a woman between 40 and 50 years old in good health. Some clones in this sample may be carry-over from other donors' samples. Sequencing was carried out using PBMCs. The CDR3 loop is CASSEHHYYNEQFF. CDR3 in DNA: TGTGCCAGCAGTGAGCACCATTACTACAATGAGCAGTTCTTC.